This TCR beta chain was documented in a study of blood T cell repertoires in COVID-19 (TCRdb year 2020). In terms of the full investigation: Samples from collaborators originated in the United States, Italy and Spain and spanned both the acute and convalescent phases of COVID-19. The material from the prospective study consisted of cDNA or gDNA derived from T cells, B-cell-depleted T cells, or PBMCs. Subjects who had been exposed to COVID-19, were actively infected with it, or had recovered from it provided the deeply sampled blood TCRbeta repertoires that made up the dataset. The repertoires were released in a freely available public database intended as a resource for research on the immune response to SARS-CoV-2. The samples were drawn from two sources: the first 160 participants of the ongoing ImmuneRACE study, and 1,254 subjects contributed by 6 global collaborators. The sample metadata nearly always contained a de-identified subject ID, COVID-19 status, age in years and sex. Where available, HLA class I and class II types were obtained from metadata supplied by the sample provider rather than from assay-based typing. Study-wide findings and limitations: The amount of clinical and demographic metadata varied by source and participant and was provided uncurated.

TCRbeta CDR3 regions were amplified from genomic DNA by means of the immunoSEQ Assay, a bias-controlled multiplex PCR. From the authors' description of their analysis: Within the assay, amplification of reference gene primers was used to estimate how many nucleated cells each sample contained. To quantify the absolute abundance of each unique TCRbeta CDR3 rearrangement, sequence reads were collapsed and filtered. For each sample, productive Simpson clonality was calculated by taking the square root of Simpson's diversity index across productive rearrangements. The immuneACCESS repertoire file appears here via TCRdb, limited to in-frame rearrangements. These files lack a portion of the clones; in checked studies, under half of the deficit traces to unresolved V genes, and the cause of the others is not known. V and J calls and clone size come straight from that table; D and trimming were deduced from the DNA. The sample data list some 180,000 clones, and 88% of these were observed just once. Jointly, the top ten make up roughly 5.6% of the sample.

The collaborating institutions used their own protocols to collect whole blood in K2EDTA tubes. For TCRbeta analysis, collaborators shipped samples as frozen whole blood, isolated PBMCs, or DNA extracted from either of those sample types. On this clone itself: Its target antigen remains unknown. No clone much larger than this one lies a single base away; base qualities are absent.

Sequencing was performed on peripheral blood. The TCR sequence derives from a man aged 35 to 55 with active or convalescent COVID-19.

The sequenced DNA is TGCGCCAGCAGCCAGCAGGACAGGGACACAGATACGCAGTATTTT. Translated, it gives CASSQQDRDTDTQYF. The chain uses TRBV4-3 and TRBJ2-3; 8 bases in the middle match TRBD1. Sequences LGHNA (CDR1) and YSLEER (CDR2) are obtained from the germline V gene. Relative to germline, V is missing 3 bases and J is missing 2 bases, with 4 bases of the junction outside any gene match. The CDR3 covers 15 residues, taking in both the cysteine and the phenylalanine. CDR3 DNA only is kept here, 45 bases in frame from base 1.